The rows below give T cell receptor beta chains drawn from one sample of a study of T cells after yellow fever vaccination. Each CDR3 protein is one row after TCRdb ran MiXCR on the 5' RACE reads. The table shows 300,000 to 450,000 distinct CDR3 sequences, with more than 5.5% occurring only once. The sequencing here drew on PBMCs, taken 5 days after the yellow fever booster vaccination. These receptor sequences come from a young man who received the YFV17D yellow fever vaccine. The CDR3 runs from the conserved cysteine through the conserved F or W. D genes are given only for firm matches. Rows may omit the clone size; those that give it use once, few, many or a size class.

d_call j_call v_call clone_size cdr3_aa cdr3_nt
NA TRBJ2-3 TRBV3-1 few CASSPLGNYTDTQYF TGTGCCAGCAGCCCCTTGGGTAATTACACAGATACGCAGTATTTT
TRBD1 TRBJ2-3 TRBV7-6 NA CASSLGPTGAGDTQYF TGTGCCAGCAGCTTAGGCCCAACAGGGGCGGGAGATACGCAGTATTTT
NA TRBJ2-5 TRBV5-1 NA CASSLILHSGRTKETQYF TGCGCCAGCAGCTTGATCCTCCACTCGGGACGTACAAAAGAGACCCAGTACTTC
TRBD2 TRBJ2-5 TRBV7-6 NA CASSLDQRERGGTQYF TGTGCCAGCAGCTTAGACCAGCGGGAACGGGGTGGGACCCAGTACTTC
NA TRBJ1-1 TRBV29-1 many CSAHREYGTEAFF TGCAGCGCTCACAGGGAGTATGGCACTGAAGCTTTCTTT
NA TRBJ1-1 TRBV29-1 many CSVSGWRGGFTEAFF TGCAGCGTTTCAGGGTGGCGGGGCGGTTTCACTGAAGCTTTCTTT
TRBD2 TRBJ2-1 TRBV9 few CASSVTSGSDNEQFF TGTGCCAGCAGCGTAACTAGCGGGTCGGACAATGAGCAGTTCTTC
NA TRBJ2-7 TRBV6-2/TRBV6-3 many CASSYGDRDGNYEQYF TGTGCCAGCAGTTACGGGGACCGGGACGGCAACTACGAGCAGTACTTC
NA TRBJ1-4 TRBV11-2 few CASSLDRGTTNEKLFF TGTGCCAGCAGCTTAGATCGGGGAACAACTAATGAAAAACTGTTTTTT
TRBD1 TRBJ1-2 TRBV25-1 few CASSGTRDRGGYTF TGTGCCAGCAGTGGTACACGGGACAGGGGAGGCTACACCTTC
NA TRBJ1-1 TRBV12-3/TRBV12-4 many CASSEFSGSTEAFF TGTGCCAGCAGCGAGTTCTCGGGGAGCACTGAAGCTTTCTTT
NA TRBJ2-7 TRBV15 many CATSRARQYEQYF TGTGCCACCAGCAGAGCCCGGCAATACGAGCAGTACTTC
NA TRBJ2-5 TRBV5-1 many CASSWGDSQETQYF TGCGCCAGCAGCTGGGGGGACAGTCAAGAGACCCAGTACTTC
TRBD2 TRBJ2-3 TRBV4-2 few CASRGWATSGRASTPTDTQYF TGTGCCAGCAGGGGGTGGGCCACTAGCGGGAGGGCCTCCACCCCCACAGATACGCAGTATTTT
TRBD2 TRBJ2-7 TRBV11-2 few CASSLGEGRYEQYF TGTGCCAGCAGCTTAGGGGAGGGCCGGTACGAGCAGTACTTC
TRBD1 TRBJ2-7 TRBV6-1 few CASSDPGTGDEQYF TGTGCCAGCAGCGACCCGGGGACAGGGGACGAGCAGTACTTC
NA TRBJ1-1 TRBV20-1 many CSARLDSYGEAFF TGCAGTGCTAGACTCGACAGTTACGGGGAAGCTTTCTTT
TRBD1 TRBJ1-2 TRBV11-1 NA CASSLGTGDFEANYGYTF TGTGCCAGCAGCCTCGGGACAGGGGATTTTGAGGCTAACTATGGCTACACCTTC
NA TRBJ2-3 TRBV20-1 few CCARPGTAASTDTQYF TGCTGTGCTAGACCTGGGACGGCCGCTAGCACAGATACGCAGTATTTT
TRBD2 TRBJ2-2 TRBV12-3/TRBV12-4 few CASSLAEGRAANTGELFF TGTGCCAGCAGTTTAGCGGAAGGGAGGGCAGCGAACACCGGGGAGCTGTTTTTT
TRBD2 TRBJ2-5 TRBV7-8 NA CASSIKTSGSLETQYF TGTGCCAGCAGCATTAAGACTAGCGGGAGTTTGGAGACCCAGTACTTC
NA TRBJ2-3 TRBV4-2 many CASSQGTGTDTQYF TGTGCCAGCAGCCAAGGGACCGGCACAGATACGCAGTATTTT
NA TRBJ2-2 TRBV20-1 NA CSASLVRTGELFF TGCAGTGCTAGCCTAGTGCGCACCGGGGAGCTGTTTTTT
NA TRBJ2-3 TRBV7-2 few CASSLITRVSTDTQYF TGTGCCAGCAGCTTAATCACCAGGGTTAGCACAGATACGCAGTATTTT
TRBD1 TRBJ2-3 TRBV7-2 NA CASSLLGQVFYTDTQYF TGTGCCAGCAGCTTACTAGGACAGGTGTTTTACACAGATACGCAGTATTTT
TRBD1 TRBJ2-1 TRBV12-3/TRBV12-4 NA CASTAGTASYNEQFF TGTGCCAGCACGGCCGGGACAGCCTCCTACAATGAGCAGTTCTTC
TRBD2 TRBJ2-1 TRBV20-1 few CSAAGLAHSYNEQFF TGCAGTGCTGCGGGACTAGCGCACTCCTACAATGAGCAGTTCTTC
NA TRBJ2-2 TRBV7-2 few CASSFTGLNGELFF TGTGCCAGCAGCTTTACAGGGTTGAACGGGGAGCTGTTTTTT
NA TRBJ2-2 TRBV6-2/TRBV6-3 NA CASSYTSTTSTDTGELFF TGTGCCAGCAGTTACACCTCGACAACTTCGACAGATACCGGGGAGCTGTTTTTT
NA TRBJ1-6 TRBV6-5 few CASSYSQGWSPLHF TGTGCCAGCAGTTACTCTCAGGGGTGGTCACCCCTCCACTTT
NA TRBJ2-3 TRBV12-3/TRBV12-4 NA CASSLGGALTDTQYF TGTGCCAGCAGCCTGGGGGGGGCCCTCACAGATACGCAGTATTTT
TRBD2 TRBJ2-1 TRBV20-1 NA CSAPRRLAGIYNEQFF TGCAGTGCTCCTCGAAGACTAGCGGGCATCTACAATGAGCAGTTCTTC
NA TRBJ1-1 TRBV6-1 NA CASSESRNTEAFF TGTGCCAGCAGTGAATCTAGGAACACTGAAGCTTTCTTT
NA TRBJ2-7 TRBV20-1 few CSARSNGRQYF TGCAGTGCTAGGTCGAACGGAAGGCAGTACTTC
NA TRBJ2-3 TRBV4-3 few CASSQGTRGTGSTDTQYF TGCGCCAGCAGCCAAGGGACGAGAGGTACAGGCTCCACAGATACGCAGTATTTT
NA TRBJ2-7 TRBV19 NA CASTPGGSFRSYEQYF TGTGCCAGTACCCCTGGGGGGTCCTTTCGGTCATACGAGCAGTACTTC
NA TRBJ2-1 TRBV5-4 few CASSLGGTRTYNEQFF TGTGCCAGCAGCTTGGGGGGGACCCGGACGTACAATGAGCAGTTCTTC
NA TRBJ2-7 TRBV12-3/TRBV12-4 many CASSLTGNYEQYF TGTGCCAGCAGTTTAACCGGGAACTACGAGCAGTACTTC
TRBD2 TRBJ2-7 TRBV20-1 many CSAREASGNTYEQYF TGCAGTGCTAGAGAGGCTAGCGGGAACACCTACGAGCAGTACTTC
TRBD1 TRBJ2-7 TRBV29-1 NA CSIDRGVDEQYF TGCAGCATAGACAGGGGTGTCGACGAGCAGTACTTC
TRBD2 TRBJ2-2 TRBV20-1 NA CSARDREGAGELFF TGCAGTGCTAGAGACCGGGAGGGGGCCGGGGAGCTGTTTTTT
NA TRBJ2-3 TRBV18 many CASSPGLLGTQYF TGTGCCAGCTCACCTGGACTTTTGGGTACGCAGTATTTT
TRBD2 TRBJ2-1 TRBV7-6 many CASSRGLADEQFF TGTGCCAGCAGCCGTGGACTAGCCGATGAGCAGTTCTTC
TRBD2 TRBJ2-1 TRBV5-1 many CASSLAPLAGGYEQFF TGCGCCAGCAGCTTGGCCCCTCTAGCGGGAGGTTATGAGCAGTTCTTC
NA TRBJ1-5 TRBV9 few CASSVAGGSNQPQHF TGTGCCAGCAGCGTAGCTGGGGGGAGCAATCAGCCCCAGCATTTT
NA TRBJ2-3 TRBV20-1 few CSARIDTQYF TGCAGTGCTAGAATTGATACGCAGTATTTT
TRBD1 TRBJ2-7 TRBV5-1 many CASSSGGQGHYEQYF TGCGCCAGCAGCTCCGGGGGACAGGGACATTACGAGCAGTACTTC
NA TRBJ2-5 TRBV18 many CASSPPTSKETQYF TGTGCCAGCTCACCACCCACTTCAAAAGAGACCCAGTACTTC
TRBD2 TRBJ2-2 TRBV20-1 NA CSARTPSGLAGNTGELFF TGCAGTGCTAGAACTCCATCGGGACTAGCGGGAAACACCGGGGAGCTGTTTTTT
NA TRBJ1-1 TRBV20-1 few CSALREQALTEAFF TGCAGTGCTCTCCGCGAGCAGGCGCTCACTGAAGCTTTCTTT
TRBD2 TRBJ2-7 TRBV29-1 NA CSVRLAATYEQYF TGCAGCGTCCGACTAGCGGCTACCTACGAGCAGTACTTC
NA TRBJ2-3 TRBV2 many CASSEAESISTDTQYF TGTGCCAGCAGTGAAGCGGAATCTATAAGCACAGATACGCAGTATTTT
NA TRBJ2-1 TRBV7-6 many CASSLAGREQFF TGTGCCAGCAGCTTAGCTGGGCGTGAGCAGTTCTTC
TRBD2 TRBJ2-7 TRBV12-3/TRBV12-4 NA CASSLVVLAGAHEQYF TGTGCCAGCAGTTTAGTCGTCCTAGCGGGAGCCCACGAGCAGTACTTC
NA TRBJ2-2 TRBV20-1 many CSARDQTGELFF TGCAGTGCTAGAGATCAGACCGGGGAGCTGTTTTTT
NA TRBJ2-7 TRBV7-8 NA CASSSPGRTYEQYF TGTGCCAGCAGCTCACCGGGACGGACCTACGAGCAGTACTTC
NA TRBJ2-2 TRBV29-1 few CSVERPNTGELFF TGCAGCGTTGAAAGGCCAAACACCGGGGAGCTGTTTTTT
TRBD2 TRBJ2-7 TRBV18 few CASSTAGASSYEQYF TGTGCCAGCTCTACAGCGGGAGCGTCCTCCTACGAGCAGTACTTC